A selection of T cell receptor beta chains follows, all from one sample in a study of CD8 T cells in ankylosing spondylitis. From the 5' RACE reads, TCRdb called clonotypes with MiXCR, one entry per CDR3 protein. The sample lists under 450,000 distinct CDR3 sequences; 15% to 20% were seen once. Sample: blood, either unsorted or a sorted T cell fraction (not recorded which). These receptor sequences come from a male donor with ankylosing spondylitis. Both conserved end residues are part of each CDR3. Fields, in order: CDR3 length, V gene, J gene, clone size, D gene, CDR3 protein, CDR3 DNA. The D gene is left open where the match is weak. Size values are once, few and many counts, or a class for expanded clones, and some rows have none.

len: 15
v_gene: TRBV6-2/TRBV6-3
j_gene: TRBJ2-5
abundance: few
d_gene: TRBD2
CDR3aa: CASSYGTSDQETQYF
CDR3nt: TGTGCCAGCAGTTACGGGACTAGCGACCAAGAGACCCAGTACTTC

len: 11
v_gene: TRBV3-1
j_gene: TRBJ2-1
abundance: few
d_gene: NA
CDR3aa: CASSQGIEQFF
CDR3nt: TGTGCCAGCAGCCAAGGGATTGAGCAGTTCTTC

len: 14
v_gene: TRBV29-1
j_gene: TRBJ2-1
abundance: NA
d_gene: NA
CDR3aa: CSVGGLDLIGEQFF
CDR3nt: TGCAGCGTTGGTGGTCTAGATTTAATCGGGGAGCAGTTCTTC

len: 15
v_gene: TRBV6-1
j_gene: TRBJ1-2
abundance: NA
d_gene: NA
CDR3aa: CASSEYKASNYGYTF
CDR3nt: TGTGCCAGCAGTGAATACAAGGCCTCTAACTATGGCTACACCTTC

len: 13
v_gene: TRBV3-1
j_gene: TRBJ2-1
abundance: NA
d_gene: NA
CDR3aa: CASSLREGNEQFF
CDR3nt: TGTGCCAGCAGCCTTCGCGAAGGAAATGAGCAGTTCTTC

len: 15
v_gene: TRBV28
j_gene: TRBJ1-6
abundance: NA
d_gene: TRBD1
CDR3aa: CASSLLDRLGSPLHF
CDR3nt: TGTGCCAGCAGTTTGCTGGACAGGCTTGGGTCACCCCTCCACTTT

len: 12
v_gene: TRBV29-1
j_gene: TRBJ1-1
abundance: NA
d_gene: TRBD1
CDR3aa: CSISRGRTEAFF
CDR3nt: TGCAGCATTTCCAGGGGGCGCACTGAAGCTTTCTTT

len: 19
v_gene: TRBV15
j_gene: TRBJ2-6
abundance: NA
d_gene: TRBD1
CDR3aa: CATSRGGQGSSSGANVLTF
CDR3nt: TGTGCCACCAGCAGAGGAGGACAGGGGAGCTCCTCTGGGGCCAACGTCCTGACTTTC

len: 16
v_gene: TRBV7-9
j_gene: TRBJ1-6
abundance: NA
d_gene: NA
CDR3aa: CASSLAPTGYNSPLHF
CDR3nt: TGTGCCAGCAGCTTAGCTCCGACAGGTTATAATTCACCCCTCCACTTT

len: 16
v_gene: TRBV4-3
j_gene: TRBJ2-1
abundance: NA
d_gene: TRBD2
CDR3aa: CASSQLTGTRDNEQFF
CDR3nt: TGCGCCAGCAGCCAACTTACCGGGACTAGGGACAATGAGCAGTTCTTC

len: 11
v_gene: TRBV3-1
j_gene: TRBJ1-1
abundance: few
d_gene: NA
CDR3aa: CASSPGSGAFF
CDR3nt: TGTGCCAGCAGCCCCGGCAGTGGAGCTTTCTTT

len: 15
v_gene: TRBV10-3
j_gene: TRBJ2-7
abundance: NA
d_gene: TRBD2
CDR3aa: CAISEGLAGPVEQYF
CDR3nt: TGTGCCATCAGTGAGGGACTAGCGGGACCGGTCGAGCAGTACTTC

len: 14
v_gene: TRBV27
j_gene: TRBJ1-2
abundance: NA
d_gene: NA
CDR3aa: CASRGPGAHYGYTF
CDR3nt: TGTGCCAGCAGAGGTCCAGGGGCCCACTATGGCTACACCTTC

len: 11
v_gene: TRBV30
j_gene: TRBJ2-2
abundance: few
d_gene: NA
CDR3aa: CGGGYTGELFF
CDR3nt: TGTGGGGGAGGTTACACCGGGGAGCTGTTTTTT

len: 14
v_gene: TRBV20-1
j_gene: TRBJ2-3
abundance: NA
d_gene: NA
CDR3aa: CSARDGAGPDTQYF
CDR3nt: TGCAGTGCTAGAGATGGGGCTGGGCCAGATACGCAGTATTTT

len: 13
v_gene: TRBV18
j_gene: TRBJ1-2
abundance: NA
d_gene: NA
CDR3aa: CASSPLEGDGYTF
CDR3nt: TGTGCCAGCTCACCATTGGAGGGGGATGGCTACACCTTC

len: 12
v_gene: TRBV19
j_gene: TRBJ1-2
abundance: few
d_gene: NA
CDR3aa: CASIGGTHGYTF
CDR3nt: TGTGCCAGTATCGGGGGAACGCATGGCTACACCTTC

len: 15
v_gene: TRBV6-1
j_gene: TRBJ1-2
abundance: NA
d_gene: TRBD1
CDR3aa: CASRPTTGSASGYTF
CDR3nt: TGTGCCAGCAGGCCAACGACAGGGTCGGCAAGTGGCTACACCTTC

len: 16
v_gene: TRBV11-3
j_gene: TRBJ1-2
abundance: NA
d_gene: NA
CDR3aa: CASSLDLGAGDYGYTF
CDR3nt: TGTGCCAGCAGCTTAGATCTGGGGGCCGGGGACTATGGCTACACCTTC

len: 15
v_gene: TRBV27
j_gene: TRBJ1-2
abundance: few
d_gene: TRBD1
CDR3aa: CASRQGQGVFYGYTF
CDR3nt: TGTGCCAGCAGACAGGGACAGGGGGTCTTCTATGGCTACACCTTC

len: 14
v_gene: TRBV7-9
j_gene: TRBJ2-7
abundance: NA
d_gene: TRBD2
CDR3aa: CASSYGTSYNEQYF
CDR3nt: TGTGCCAGCAGCTACGGGACTAGCTATAACGAGCAGTACTTC

len: 15
v_gene: TRBV5-1
j_gene: TRBJ2-1
abundance: NA
d_gene: TRBD1
CDR3aa: CASTIDRAYYNEQFF
CDR3nt: TGCGCCAGCACCATCGACAGGGCGTACTACAATGAGCAGTTCTTC

len: 16
v_gene: TRBV6-2/TRBV6-3
j_gene: TRBJ1-2
abundance: NA
d_gene: TRBD1
CDR3aa: CASQRAGTGGVYGYTF
CDR3nt: TGTGCCAGCCAGCGAGCCGGGACAGGGGGCGTCTATGGCTACACCTTC

len: 15
v_gene: TRBV20-1
j_gene: TRBJ2-1
abundance: many
d_gene: TRBD2
CDR3aa: CSASPTSGRTMRQFF
CDR3nt: TGCAGTGCTAGTCCAACTAGCGGGAGGACAATGAGGCAGTTCTTC

len: 12
v_gene: TRBV15
j_gene: TRBJ1-5
abundance: many
d_gene: NA
CDR3aa: CATSDRNQPQHF
CDR3nt: TGTGCCACCAGCGACAGAAATCAGCCCCAGCATTTT

len: 13
v_gene: TRBV3-1
j_gene: TRBJ1-2
abundance: few
d_gene: NA
CDR3aa: CASSQGWESGYTF
CDR3nt: TGTGCCAGCAGCCAAGGCTGGGAATCAGGCTACACCTTC

len: 18
v_gene: TRBV11-2
j_gene: TRBJ2-6
abundance: few
d_gene: NA
CDR3aa: CASSLVGSADSGANVLTF
CDR3nt: TGTGCCAGCAGCTTAGTTGGGAGCGCCGACTCTGGGGCCAACGTCCTGACTTTC

len: 17
v_gene: TRBV4-2
j_gene: TRBJ1-1
abundance: few
d_gene: NA
CDR3aa: CASSQAQGSGVNTEAFF
CDR3nt: TGTGCCAGCAGCCAGGCCCAGGGATCTGGGGTGAACACTGAAGCTTTCTTT

len: 14
v_gene: TRBV12-3/TRBV12-4
j_gene: TRBJ2-5
abundance: many
d_gene: NA
CDR3aa: CASSLPSSQETQYF
CDR3nt: TGTGCCAGCAGTTTGCCCAGCTCCCAAGAGACCCAGTACTTC

len: 14
v_gene: TRBV7-9
j_gene: TRBJ1-2
abundance: few
d_gene: NA
CDR3aa: CASSPGRASYGYTF
CDR3nt: TGTGCCAGCAGCCCGGGACGAGCCTCCTATGGCTACACCTTC

len: 14
v_gene: TRBV7-2
j_gene: TRBJ1-2
abundance: NA
d_gene: TRBD1
CDR3aa: CASSPRGGGGGYTF
CDR3nt: TGTGCCAGCAGCCCTAGAGGGGGCGGCGGGGGCTACACCTTC

len: 13
v_gene: TRBV20-1
j_gene: TRBJ2-7
abundance: few
d_gene: TRBD1
CDR3aa: CSANKDRVYEQYF
CDR3nt: TGCAGTGCTAATAAGGACAGGGTCTACGAGCAGTACTTC

len: 16
v_gene: TRBV5-1
j_gene: TRBJ2-7
abundance: few
d_gene: TRBD2
CDR3aa: CASSPRGGGNSYEQYF
CDR3nt: TGCGCCAGCAGCCCGCGGGGGGGTGGGAACTCCTACGAGCAGTACTTC

len: 15
v_gene: TRBV5-1
j_gene: TRBJ2-1
abundance: many
d_gene: NA
CDR3aa: CASSLVGGVGIEQFF
CDR3nt: TGCGCCAGCAGCTTGGTGGGAGGCGTAGGGATTGAGCAGTTCTTC

len: 15
v_gene: TRBV9
j_gene: TRBJ2-3
abundance: few
d_gene: TRBD2
CDR3aa: CASSERGRAADTQYF
CDR3nt: TGTGCCAGCAGCGAGCGGGGGAGGGCAGCAGATACGCAGTATTTT

len: 15
v_gene: TRBV7-9
j_gene: TRBJ2-1
abundance: NA
d_gene: TRBD1
CDR3aa: CASSFWTGAHNEQFF
CDR3nt: TGTGCCAGCAGCTTCTGGACAGGGGCCCACAATGAGCAGTTCTTC

len: 14
v_gene: TRBV6-1
j_gene: TRBJ1-5
abundance: NA
d_gene: NA
CDR3aa: CASKGQGSNQPQHF
CDR3nt: TGTGCCAGCAAGGGGCAGGGGTCGAATCAGCCCCAGCATTTT

len: 17
v_gene: TRBV27
j_gene: TRBJ1-1
abundance: few
d_gene: NA
CDR3aa: CASAIIGGVGLGTEAFF
CDR3nt: TGTGCCAGCGCCATTATAGGGGGGGTTGGCCTGGGCACTGAAGCTTTCTTT

len: 15
v_gene: TRBV4-3
j_gene: TRBJ2-5
abundance: NA
d_gene: TRBD1
CDR3aa: CASSRNRGPRETQYF
CDR3nt: TGCGCCAGCAGCCGAAACAGGGGGCCACGGGAGACCCAGTACTTC

len: 16
v_gene: TRBV20-1
j_gene: TRBJ2-2
abundance: few
d_gene: TRBD2
CDR3aa: CSARDRREGLVGELFF
CDR3nt: TGCAGTGCTAGAGATAGGCGGGAGGGCCTTGTCGGGGAGCTGTTTTTT

len: 14
v_gene: TRBV7-2
j_gene: TRBJ2-7
abundance: NA
d_gene: NA
CDR3aa: CASSLGQPSYEQYF
CDR3nt: TGTGCCAGCAGCTTAGGACAGCCATCCTACGAGCAGTACTTC

len: 16
v_gene: TRBV15
j_gene: TRBJ2-7
abundance: few
d_gene: TRBD1
CDR3aa: CATSRKPGTGGPLQYF
CDR3nt: TGTGCCACCAGCAGAAAGCCCGGGACAGGGGGCCCTTTGCAGTACTTC

len: 21
v_gene: TRBV10-3
j_gene: TRBJ2-2
abundance: NA
d_gene: TRBD2
CDR3aa: CAISHFRGLAGGYANTGELFF
CDR3nt: TGTGCCATCAGTCACTTCCGAGGGCTAGCGGGAGGGTATGCGAACACCGGGGAGCTGTTTTTT

len: 15
v_gene: TRBV5-5
j_gene: TRBJ2-1
abundance: few
d_gene: TRBD2
CDR3aa: CASSSAGGGYNEQFF
CDR3nt: TGTGCCAGCAGCTCAGCGGGGGGGGGATACAATGAGCAGTTCTTC

len: 14
v_gene: TRBV4-1
j_gene: TRBJ1-5
abundance: NA
d_gene: NA
CDR3aa: CASSQGSGSWPQHF
CDR3nt: TGCGCCAGCAGCCAAGGGTCGGGGTCTTGGCCCCAGCATTTT

len: 14
v_gene: TRBV29-1
j_gene: TRBJ1-1
abundance: many
d_gene: NA
CDR3aa: CSVETGRLNTEAFF
CDR3nt: TGCAGCGTTGAAACAGGGAGATTGAACACTGAAGCTTTCTTT

len: 15
v_gene: TRBV12-3/TRBV12-4
j_gene: TRBJ2-3
abundance: many
d_gene: TRBD2
CDR3aa: CASSATGTSVDTQYF
CDR3nt: TGTGCCAGCAGTGCGACCGGGACTAGCGTAGATACGCAGTATTTT

len: 15
v_gene: TRBV27
j_gene: TRBJ1-1
abundance: NA
d_gene: NA
CDR3aa: CASSPFGGGNTEDFF
CDR3nt: NA

len: 14
v_gene: TRBV7-9
j_gene: TRBJ2-2
abundance: NA
d_gene: NA
CDR3aa: CASSAPPNTGELFF
CDR3nt: TGTGCCAGCAGCGCCCCTCCCAACACCGGGGAGCTGTTTTTT

len: 15
v_gene: TRBV12-3/TRBV12-4
j_gene: TRBJ2-7
abundance: many
d_gene: TRBD1
CDR3aa: CASSLIGTGEREQYF
CDR3nt: TGTGCCAGCAGTCTAATCGGGACAGGGGAGCGGGAGCAGTACTTC

len: 17
v_gene: TRBV28
j_gene: TRBJ2-4
abundance: once
d_gene: NA
CDR3aa: CASSSWTLTLAKNIQYF
CDR3nt: TGTGCCAGCAGTTCCTGGACTCTTACCTTAGCCAAAAACATTCAGTACTTC